The present entry profiles one TCR beta chain with its context. What it binds is not known. Molecular-barcoded quantitative 5'-RACE produced these TCR beta libraries. TCRdb processed the 5' RACE reads anew with MiXCR; each CDR3 protein has one entry. This sample has about 270,000 distinct CDR3 sequences, with over 30% found just once. The data were taken from a study of CD8 T cells in ankylosing spondylitis. Study results and limitations: In ankylosing spondylitis patients, matched synovial fluid reportedly showed significant enrichment of disease-linked clones. There were earlier reports of some motif variants in reactive arthritis synovial fluid and blood. Clones that were linked to disease were CD8+ and were relatively rare in peripheral blood.

V shed 0 bases and J shed 4 bases, with 10 bases lying between them. Germline lookup yields CDR1 MNHEY and CDR2 SVGAGI. The CDR3 sequence is 14 residues long. Sequencing input: blood, either unsorted or a sorted T cell fraction (not recorded which). This clonotype was sampled from a male donor with ankylosing spondylitis or in good health (not recorded which). This chain uses TRBV6-5 with TRBJ2-7; D not resolved. CDR3 nucleotides: TGTGCCAGCAGTTACTCGGACGGAACTTACGAGCAGTACTTC. Amino acids: CASSYSDGTYEQYF.